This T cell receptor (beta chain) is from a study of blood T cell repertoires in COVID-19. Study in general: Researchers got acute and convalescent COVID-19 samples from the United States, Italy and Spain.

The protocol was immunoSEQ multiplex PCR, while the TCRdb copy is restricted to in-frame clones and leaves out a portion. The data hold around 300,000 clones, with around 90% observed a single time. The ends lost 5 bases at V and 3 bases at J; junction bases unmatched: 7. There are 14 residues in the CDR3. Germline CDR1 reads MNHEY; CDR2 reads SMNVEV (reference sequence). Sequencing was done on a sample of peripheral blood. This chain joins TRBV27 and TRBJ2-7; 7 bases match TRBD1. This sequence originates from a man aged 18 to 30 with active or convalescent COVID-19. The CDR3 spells CASSQFGQVYEQYF. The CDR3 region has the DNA TGTGCCAGCAGTCAATTCGGACAGGTCTACGAGCAGTACTTC.